What follows are 29 T cell receptor beta chains derived from one specimen sequenced in a study of cytomegalovirus exposure and HLA in healthy donors. The PCR ran on 60 Vbeta and 13 Jbeta primers. TCRdb's copy holds only in-frame clones and misses some; the assay was immunoSEQ multiplex PCR. The sample lists 160,000 or so clones, roughly 80% occurring once. Sequencing input: PBMCs. The receptors were sampled from a woman aged 25-40 years in good health and CMV-seropositive.

This clone has a single count. The gene calls are TRBV5-1 and TRBJ2-2; 7 nucleotides match TRBD1. The CDR3 is 15 amino acids. CDR1 SGHRS and CDR2 YFSETQ come from the germline V gene. With V trimmed by 4 bases and J by 6 bases, 9 bases remained unmatched. CDR3 sequence reads: CASSIQGLGPGELFF. Written as DNA, the CDR3 is TGCGCCAGCAGCATACAGGGGTTGGGGCCCGGGGAGCTGTTTTTT. The full variable domain, completed using reference TRBV5-1 and TRBJ2-2, is KAGVTQTPRYLIKTRGQQVTLSCSPISGHRSVSWYQQTPGQGLQFLFEYFSETQRNKGNFPGRFSGRQFSNSRSEMNVSTLELGDSALYLCASSIQGLGPGELFFGEGSRLTVL.

The chain has TRBV14 and TRBJ2-5; 7 nucleotides align to TRBD1. The CDR3 totals 15 residues. The V gene's germline CDR1 is SGHDN and CDR2 FVKESK. V trimming: 1 base; J trimming: 2 bases; junction bases outside the gene matches: 4. The CDR3 DNA is TGTGCCAGCAGCCAAGCGGGCAGGGGGCAAGAGACCCAGTACTTC. Translated: CASSQAGRGQETQYF. The variable domain in full, completed from reference TRBV14 and TRBJ2-5, reads EAGVTQFPSHSVIEKGQTVTLRCDPISGHDNLYWYRRVMGKEIKFLLHFVKESKQDESGMPNNRFLAERTGGTYSTLKVQPAELEDSGVYFCASSQAGRGQETQYFGPGTRLLVL.

The chain employs TRBV7-2 and TRBJ2-5; 11 bases fit TRBD2. CDR1 and CDR2 (germline): SGHTA, FQGNSA. This CDR3 has 16 amino acids. J was trimmed by 5 bases and V by 5 bases; bases with no gene match: 10. The CDR3 region is CASSRATSGVGETQYF. In DNA form, the CDR3 reads TGTGCCAGCAGCCGGGCGACTAGCGGGGTCGGGGAGACCCAGTACTTC. Variable domain in full (rest from reference TRBV7-2 and TRBJ2-5): GAGVSQSPSNKVTEKGKDVELRCDPISGHTALYWYRQSLGQGLEFLIYFQGNSAPDKSGLPSDRFSAERTGGSVSTLTIQRTQQEDSAVYLCASSRATSGVGETQYFGPGTRLLVL.

Regarding this clone: This CDR3 is also generated by other DNA sequences in the sample. This chain connects TRBV5-1 to TRBJ1-4; TRBD1 matches 7 bases. CDR3 length equals 14 residues. Germline trimming cut 4 bases from V and 6 bases from J; bases unmatched to any gene: 6. Germline V gene data show CDR1 as SGHRS and CDR2 as YFSETQ. CDR3 in amino acids: CASSLEGGYEKLFF. DNA of the CDR3: TGCGCCAGCAGCCTGGAAGGGGGCTATGAAAAACTGTTTTTT.

As concerns this clone: The same CDR3 is also encoded by other DNA sequences in this sample. This chain connects TRBV19 to TRBJ1-1; a weak D match, TRBD1 (6 bases). This CDR3 has 14 residues. Between the trimmed V and J ends, which lost 3 bases and 2 bases, there was a span of 10 bases. Germline values: CDR1 LNHDA, CDR2 SQIVND (reference sequence). The CDR3 is CASSIGQLNTEAFF. The CDR3 DNA reads TGTGCCAGTAGTATTGGACAGCTTAACACTGAAGCTTTCTTT.

This sequence joins TRBV4-2 and TRBJ2-2; the match to TRBD2 covers 8 bases. The germline V gene has CDR1 LGHNA and CDR2 YNFKEQ. After removal of 0 bases from V and 5 bases from J, the junction contained 5 bases not matched to a gene. This CDR3 is built from 16 residues. The CDR3 here is CASSQDFGGETGELFF. The CDR3 bases are TGTGCCAGCAGCCAAGATTTCGGGGGGGAAACCGGGGAGCTGTTTTTT.

This clone was observed a single time. The rearrangement joins TRBV27 to TRBJ2-1; 13 bases map to TRBD2. CDR1 and CDR2 (germline): MNHEY, SMNVEV (reference sequence). The ends lost 5 bases at V and 6 bases at J; junction bases unmatched: 7. This CDR3 comprises 16 residues. The CDR3 DNA reads TGTGCCAGCAGTGCACTAGCGGGGGGGCATATCAATGAGCAGTTCTTC. It yields the protein CASSALAGGHINEQFF.

The V gene is TRBV10-3, the J gene TRBJ2-2; D unresolved. Germline CDR1 is ENHRY and CDR2 is SYGVKD. V dropped 11 bases and J dropped 3 bases, with 10 bases sitting between them. The CDR3 length is 12 residues. The CDR3 coding sequence is TGTGCCTCAGGTTGGGACACCGGGGAGCTGTTTTTT. Protein product: CASGWDTGELFF.

This clone has only a few counts. The V gene is TRBV11-2, the J gene TRBJ2-7, with unresolved D. Germline CDR1 and CDR2: SGHAT and FQNNGV. Trimming removed 2 bases from V and 5 bases from J, with 7 bases in between. The CDR3 loop spans 12 amino acids. CDR3: CASSLSRNEQYF. The CDR3 coding sequence is TGTGCCAGCAGCTTATCGCGGAACGAGCAGTACTTC.

V usage is TRBV7-9 and J usage is TRBJ2-5; no clear D gene. The V end was cut by 5 bases, the J end by 8 bases, with 9 bases between. CDR1 SEHNR and CDR2 FQNEAQ come from the germline V gene (reference sequence). The CDR3 totals 11 residues. CDR3: CASSPGSTQYF. In nucleotides, the CDR3 is TGTGCCAGCAGCCCCGGTAGCACCCAGTACTTC.

This clone was detected once. The CDR3 sequence: CASSTNPRTSGSTDTQYF. The CDR3 nucleotides are TGTGCCAGCAGCACTAACCCCCGGACTAGCGGGAGCACAGATACGCAGTATTTT. The gene calls are TRBV11-1 and TRBJ2-3; 11 bases are a match to TRBD2. CDR3 length: 18 residues. Per the germline V gene, CDR1 is SGHAT and CDR2 is FQDESV (reference sequence). V lost 5 bases and J lost 0; bases outside the gene matches: 10.

The chain combines TRBV5-1 with TRBJ2-3, with 9 bases fitting TRBD1. CDR3 length: 16 residues. V lost 4 bases and J lost 2; bases outside the gene matches: 8. Germline CDR1 is SGHRS and CDR2 is YFSETQ. The CDR3 here is CASSTPGQGITDTQYF. The CDR3 nucleotides are TGCGCCAGCAGCACGCCGGGACAGGGAATCACAGATACGCAGTATTTT.

The chain carries TRBV7-9 and TRBJ2-3, with D perhaps TRBD1 (5 bases). This CDR3 has 15 amino acids. Trimming removed 0 bases from V and 2 bases from J, with 9 bases in between. CDR1 and CDR2 from the germline V gene are SEHNR and FQNEAQ (reference sequence). The CDR3 region has the DNA TGTGCCAGCAGCTTAGCGAGACAGTCCACAGATACGCAGTATTTT. Encoded protein: CASSLARQSTDTQYF.

This chain joins TRBV18 and TRBJ2-3, with TRBD1 matching over 8 bases. CDR1 KGHSH and CDR2 LQKENI come from the germline V gene. J lost 4 bases, V lost 2 bases, and 5 bases had no gene match. There are 15 residues in the CDR3. Here the CDR3 reads CASSPGQGGSDTQYF. In DNA form, the CDR3 reads TGTGCCAGCTCACCAGGACAGGGTGGGTCAGATACGCAGTATTTT. The full variable domain, in which reference TRBV18 and TRBJ2-3 provide the parts outside the CDR3, is NAGVMQNPRHLVRRRGQEARLRCSPMKGHSHVYWYRQLPEEGLKFMVYLQKENIIDESGMPKERFSAEFPKEGPSILRIQQVVRGDSAAYFCASSPGQGGSDTQYFGPGTRLTVL.

This clone was seen a single time. This chain uses TRBV5-1 with TRBJ2-7; D might be TRBD1 (6 bases). CDR3 length: 12 residues. Looked up from germline, CDR1 is SGHRS and CDR2 is YFSETQ. The V and J ends lost 4 bases and 5 bases respectively, with 10 bases between them. The CDR3 bases are TGCGCCAGCAGCCCCAGGGGTAACGAGCAGTACTTC. Translated: CASSPRGNEQYF.

A single count supports this clone. CDR3 region: CSVAPSRAGEAQYF. DNA for the CDR3: TGCAGCGTTGCCCCGTCAAGGGCGGGGGAGGCCCAGTACTTC. The chain combines TRBV29-1 with TRBJ2-5, with 7 bases fitting TRBD2. Germline CDR1 and CDR2: SQVTM and ANQGSEA. The V and J ends lost 4 bases and 9 bases, in that order; junction bases with no gene match: 14. CDR3 length: 14 amino acids.

The chain employs TRBV18 and TRBJ1-2, with D hard to call. Trimming left V 3 bases short and J 0 bases short, with 20 bases between. CDR3 size: 18 residues. From germline, CDR1 is KGHSH and CDR2 LQKENI. The CDR3 DNA follows: TGTGCCAGCTCACCGAATCGAGGAGGGCCTGCCTCTAACTATGGCTACACCTTC. Its translation is CASSPNRGGPASNYGYTF.

V and J are TRBV6-5 and TRBJ2-7; TRBD1 agrees at 7 bases. V shed 6 bases, J shed 0 bases, and the junction held 8 bases outside the gene matches. This CDR3 is 15 amino acids long. Germline V gene sequence: CDR1 MNHEY, CDR2 SVGAGI. CDR3 nucleotides: TGTGCCAGCAGCAAGGGACAGCAAAGCTCCTACGAGCAGTACTTC. This encodes CASSKGQQSSYEQYF.

V and J are TRBV4-1 and TRBJ2-7, with 12 positions matching TRBD2. The CDR3 totals 17 residues. The V segment lost 2 bases and the J segment 2 bases; nucleotides outside the gene matches: 7. The germline V gene encodes CDR1 MGHRA and CDR2 YSYEKL. The CDR3 region is CASSQLGTSGGTYEQYF. As DNA, the CDR3 is TGCGCCAGCAGCCAATTAGGAACTAGCGGGGGGACCTACGAGCAGTACTTC.

The V and J genes are TRBV7-9 and TRBJ2-2, with D perhaps matching TRBD1 (6 bases). The germline V gene has CDR1 SEHNR and CDR2 FQNEAQ (reference sequence). The CDR3 loop spans 15 amino acids. The V end lost 1 base, the J end lost 6 bases, and 12 bases lay between the germline ends. CDR3 nucleotides: TGTGCCAGCAGCTTAGGATTTCCAGGGGCCGGGGAGCTGTTTTTT. Its translation is CASSLGFPGAGELFF.

The chain is built from TRBV2 and TRBJ2-3; 7 positions match TRBD1. The ends lost 6 bases at V and 4 bases at J; junction bases unmatched: 13. The CDR3 runs 16 residues. In germline, CDR1 is SNHLY, CDR2 FYNNEI. CDR3 region: CASSPRQGDVSDTQYF. The CDR3 DNA reads TGTGCCAGCAGCCCTCGGCAGGGGGATGTGTCAGATACGCAGTATTTT.

The genes are TRBV5-4 and TRBJ2-1; D may be TRBD1 (5 bases). This CDR3 is built from 15 residues. Deletions cut 4 bases from V and 0 bases from J, with 11 bases between. CDR1 SGHNT and CDR2 YYREEE come from the germline V gene (reference sequence). The DNA of the CDR3 is TGTGCCAGCAGCCGACAGTCCAGCTCCTACAATGAGCAGTTCTTC. Protein product: CASSRQSSSYNEQFF.

In DNA form, the CDR3 reads TGTGCCAGCAGTGAATCTATGGCGGGAGGCTCCTACGAGCAGTACTTC. This gives the protein CASSESMAGGSYEQYF. The V gene is TRBV25-1, the J gene TRBJ2-7, with 8 bases lining up with TRBD2. This CDR3 has 16 residues. Per germline, CDR1 MGHDK and CDR2 SYGVNS. J gave up 0 bases and V 1 base, and 5 bases lay outside the gene matches.

The chain couples TRBV7-9 to TRBJ1-1, with no clear D. V was clipped by 2 bases and J by 1 base, with 11 bases between them. CDR3 length: 15 amino acids. Germline values: CDR1 SEHNR, CDR2 FQNEAQ (reference sequence). The CDR3 coding sequence is TGTGCCAGCAGCTTATGGGAGCTTCCGAACACTGAAGCTTTCTTT. Translating gives CASSLWELPNTEAFF.

The V call is TRBV6-5, the J call TRBJ1-4; 8 nucleotides agree with TRBD1. Germline values: CDR1 MNHEY, CDR2 SVGAGI. CDR3 length equals 15 residues. The ends lost 0 bases at V and 7 bases at J; junction bases unmatched: 4. CDR3: CASSYSGTGGEKLFF. CDR3 nucleotide sequence: TGTGCCAGCAGTTACTCCGGGACAGGAGGTGAAAAACTGTTTTTT.

The rearrangement joins TRBV6-1 to TRBJ1-6; D gene uncertain. This CDR3 spans 16 amino acids. The V end lost 2 bases, the J end lost 4 bases, and 12 bases lay between the germline ends. CDR1 and CDR2 from the germline V gene are MNHNS and SASEGT. This CDR3 is CASSERKPGYNSPLHF. The CDR3 coding sequence is TGTGCCAGCAGTGAAAGGAAACCAGGATATAATTCACCCCTCCACTTT.

This clone appeared a single time. The V gene is TRBV10-3, the J gene TRBJ1-2; a weak D match, TRBD1 (5 bases). The CDR3 extends over 13 amino acids. Germline V gene lookup returns CDR1 ENHRY and CDR2 SYGVKD. The V end lost 10 bases, the J end lost 2 bases, and 14 bases lay between the germline ends. The CDR3 sequence is CASGARDNYGYTF. CDR3 DNA sequence: TGTGCCAGCGGGGCGAGGGACAACTATGGCTACACCTTC.

This chain uses TRBV15 with TRBJ2-7, with TRBD1 matching over 8 bases. Germline CDR1 reads LNHNV; CDR2 reads YYDKDF (reference sequence). The CDR3 runs to 14 residues. J was trimmed by 5 bases and V by 5 bases; bases with no gene match: 8. The DNA of the CDR3 is TGTGCCACCAGCCGCGGACAGGGTGTTGACGAGCAGTACTTC. Its translation: CATSRGQGVDEQYF.

This sequence joins TRBV29-1 and TRBJ1-3; D is unresolved. The CDR3 sequence is 13 residues long. With 7 bases removed from V and 0 bases from J, the gap between germline ends came to 10 bases. CDR1 is SQVTM and CDR2 is ANQGSEA in the germline V gene. CDR3 nucleotides: TGCAGCGCCTCGCATAGCTCTGGAAACACCATATATTTT. Translated: CSASHSSGNTIYF. Supplemented by reference TRBV29-1 and TRBJ1-3, the full variable domain reads SAVISQKPSRDICQRGTSLTIQCQVDSQVTMMFWYRQQPGQSLTLIATANQGSEATYESGFVIDKFPISRPNLTFSTLTVSNMSPEDSSIYLCSASHSSGNTIYFGEGSWLTVV.